This T cell receptor (beta chain) was identified in a study of blood T cell repertoires in COVID-19. Study summary: The samples span acute and convalescent COVID-19 from the United States, Italy and Spain. PBMCs, B-cell-depleted T cells, or T cells provided the cDNA or gDNA that made up the material.

This CDR3 has 14 residues. V lost 3 bases, J lost 0 bases, and 2 bases stayed unmatched. Germline assignment: CDR1 SGHRS and CDR2 YFSETQ. Per the original methods: Reference gene primers were amplified, and this amplification served to estimate nucleated cell counts. Assay: immunoSEQ multiplex PCR; the TCRdb copy retains only in-frame clones and omits some. V and J calls and clone size follow that table, whereas D and trimming were derived from the DNA. The table has under 200,000 clones, about 86% seen once; the top ten hold about 4%. The chain employs TRBV5-1 and TRBJ1-1; 7 bases agree with TRBD1. What was sequenced was peripheral blood. This receptor was identified in a man aged 18 to 30 with active or convalescent COVID-19. The CDR3, as DNA: TGCGCCAGCAGCTACAGGGGCATGAACACTGAAGCTTTCTTT. Its protein is CASSYRGMNTEAFF.